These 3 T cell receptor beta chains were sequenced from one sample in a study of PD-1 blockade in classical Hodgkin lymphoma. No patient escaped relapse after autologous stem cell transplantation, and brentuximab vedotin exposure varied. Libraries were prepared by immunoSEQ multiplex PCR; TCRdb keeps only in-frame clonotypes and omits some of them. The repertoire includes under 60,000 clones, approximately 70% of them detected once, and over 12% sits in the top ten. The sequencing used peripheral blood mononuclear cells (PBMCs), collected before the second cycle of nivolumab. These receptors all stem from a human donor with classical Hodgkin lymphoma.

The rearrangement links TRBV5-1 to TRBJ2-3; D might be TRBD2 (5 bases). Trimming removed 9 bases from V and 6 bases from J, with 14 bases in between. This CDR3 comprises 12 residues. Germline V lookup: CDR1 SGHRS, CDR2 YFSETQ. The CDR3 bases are TGCGCCACCAAGCGGTCGGGCGATACGCAGTATTTT. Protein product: CATKRSGDTQYF.

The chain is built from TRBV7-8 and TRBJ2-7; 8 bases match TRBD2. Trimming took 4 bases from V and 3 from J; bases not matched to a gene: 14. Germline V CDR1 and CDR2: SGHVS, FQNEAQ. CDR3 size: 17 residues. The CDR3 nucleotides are TGTGCCAGCAGCTCTCTAAGCCGGGTAGCGGGGAGCTACGAGCAGTACTTC. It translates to CASSSLSRVAGSYEQYF. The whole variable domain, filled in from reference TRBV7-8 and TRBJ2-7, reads GAGVSQSPRYKVAKRGQDVALRCDPISGHVSLFWYQQALGQGPEFLTYFQNEAQLDKSGLPSDRFFAERPEGSVSTLKIQRTQQEDSAVYLCASSSLSRVAGSYEQYFGPGTRLTVT.

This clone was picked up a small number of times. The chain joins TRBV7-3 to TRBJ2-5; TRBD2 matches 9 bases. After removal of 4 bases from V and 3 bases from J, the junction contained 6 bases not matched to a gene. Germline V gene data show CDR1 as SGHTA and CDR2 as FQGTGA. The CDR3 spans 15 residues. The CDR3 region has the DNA TGTGCCAGCAGCTACGTAGCGGGAGAGGAAGAGACCCAGTACTTC. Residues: CASSYVAGEEETQYF.